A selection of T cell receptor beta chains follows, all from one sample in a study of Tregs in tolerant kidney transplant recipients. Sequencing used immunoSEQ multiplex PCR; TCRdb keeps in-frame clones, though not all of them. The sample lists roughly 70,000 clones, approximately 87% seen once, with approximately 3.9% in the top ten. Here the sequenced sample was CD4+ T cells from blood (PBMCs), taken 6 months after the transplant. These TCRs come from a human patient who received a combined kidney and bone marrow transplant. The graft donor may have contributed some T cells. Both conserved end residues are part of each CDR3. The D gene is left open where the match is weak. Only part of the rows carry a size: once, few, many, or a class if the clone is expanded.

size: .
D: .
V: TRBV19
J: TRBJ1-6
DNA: TGTGCCAGTAGTATTGTAGGGGCCTATAATTCACCCCTCCACTTT
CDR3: CASSIVGAYNSPLHF

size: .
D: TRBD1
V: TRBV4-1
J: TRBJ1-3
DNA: TGCGCCAGCAGCCAAAGGACAGGGACTGGAAACACCATATATTTT
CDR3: CASSQRTGTGNTIYF

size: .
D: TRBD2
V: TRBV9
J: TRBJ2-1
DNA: TGTGCCAGCAGCGTAGAAGGAGCGGGGCACTACAATGAGCAGTTCTTC
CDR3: CASSVEGAGHYNEQFF

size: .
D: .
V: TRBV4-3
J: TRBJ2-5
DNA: TGCGCCAGCAGCCAAGATAGGGGGGAGGGACAAGAGACCCAGTACTTC
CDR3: CASSQDRGEGQETQYF

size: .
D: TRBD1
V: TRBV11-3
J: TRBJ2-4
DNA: TGTGCCAGCAGCTCCTACTGGGACAGGGAAGGGCTAGCGGAGGGGGACATTCAGTACTTC
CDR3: CASSSYWDREGLAEGDIQYF

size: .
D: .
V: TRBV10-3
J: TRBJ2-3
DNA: TGTGCCATCAGTGAGTCGAGTGCAGATACGCAGTATTTT
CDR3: CAISESSADTQYF

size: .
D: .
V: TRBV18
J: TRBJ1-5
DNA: TGTGCCAGCTCACCAGGGCAGGTTCACAATCAGCCCCAGCATTTT
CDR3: CASSPGQVHNQPQHF

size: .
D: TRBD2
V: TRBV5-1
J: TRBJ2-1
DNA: TGCGCCAGCAGCTTGCCCCTAGCGGGGGGGCCGTCGAACAATGAGCAGTTCTTC
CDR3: CASSLPLAGGPSNNEQFF

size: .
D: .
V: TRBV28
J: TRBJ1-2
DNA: TGTGCCAGCAGTCACCCGGGGGGGGCGCAAGGCTACACCTTC
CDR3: CASSHPGGAQGYTF

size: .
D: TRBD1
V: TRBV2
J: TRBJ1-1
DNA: TGTGCCGGACGACAGGGTCGGTTCACTGAAGCTTTCTTT
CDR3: CAGRQGRFTEAFF

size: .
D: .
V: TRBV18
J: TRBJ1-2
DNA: TGTGCCAGCTCACCGACCGGAGCTAACTATGGCTACACCTTC
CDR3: CASSPTGANYGYTF

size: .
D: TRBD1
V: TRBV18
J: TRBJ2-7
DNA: TGTGCCAGCTCACCTTTTGGACAGGGGGGGACCTACGAGCAGTACTTC
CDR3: CASSPFGQGGTYEQYF

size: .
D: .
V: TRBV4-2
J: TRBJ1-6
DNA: TGTGCCAGCAGCCGAACAGAGGGGACATCGGATAATTCACCCCTCCACTTT
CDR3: CASSRTEGTSDNSPLHF

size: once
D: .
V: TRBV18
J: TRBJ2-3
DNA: TGTGCCAGCTCACCGGGGCGAAGCACAGATACGCAGTATTTT
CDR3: CASSPGRSTDTQYF

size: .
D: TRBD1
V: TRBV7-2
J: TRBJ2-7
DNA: TGTGCCAGCAGCCCGACAGGGTTCGGTTCCTACGAGCAGTACTTC
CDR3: CASSPTGFGSYEQYF

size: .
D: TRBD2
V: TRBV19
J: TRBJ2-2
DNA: TGTGCCAGTAGTATAGGGGCGGGAGGGCTCACCGGGGAGCTGTTTTTT
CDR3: CASSIGAGGLTGELFF

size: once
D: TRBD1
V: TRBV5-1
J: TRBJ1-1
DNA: TGCGCCAGCAGCAACGACAGGGGGAACACTGAAGCTTTCTTT
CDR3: CASSNDRGNTEAFF

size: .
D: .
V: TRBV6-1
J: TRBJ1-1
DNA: TGTGCCAGCAGTGAAGTGGCGCGCGGGCGTTTGAACACTGAAGCTTTCTTT
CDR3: CASSEVARGRLNTEAFF

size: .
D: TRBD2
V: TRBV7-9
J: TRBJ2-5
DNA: TGTGCCAGCAGACCTAGCGGGGGGGAGACCCAGTACTTC
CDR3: CASRPSGGETQYF

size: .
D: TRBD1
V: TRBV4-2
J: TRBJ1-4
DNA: TGTGCCAGCAGCCAAGAGGGACAGGGGAGTGAAAAACTGTTTTTT
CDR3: CASSQEGQGSEKLFF

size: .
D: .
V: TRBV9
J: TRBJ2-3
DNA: TGTGCCAGCAGCGTAGACGGCGGGGTTGGCGCAGATACGCAGTATTTT
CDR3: CASSVDGGVGADTQYF

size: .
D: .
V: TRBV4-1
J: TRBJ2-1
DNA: TGCGCCAGCAGCCAAGTAAATGGAGGGAGAGCCTACAATGAGCAGTTCTTC
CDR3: CASSQVNGGRAYNEQFF